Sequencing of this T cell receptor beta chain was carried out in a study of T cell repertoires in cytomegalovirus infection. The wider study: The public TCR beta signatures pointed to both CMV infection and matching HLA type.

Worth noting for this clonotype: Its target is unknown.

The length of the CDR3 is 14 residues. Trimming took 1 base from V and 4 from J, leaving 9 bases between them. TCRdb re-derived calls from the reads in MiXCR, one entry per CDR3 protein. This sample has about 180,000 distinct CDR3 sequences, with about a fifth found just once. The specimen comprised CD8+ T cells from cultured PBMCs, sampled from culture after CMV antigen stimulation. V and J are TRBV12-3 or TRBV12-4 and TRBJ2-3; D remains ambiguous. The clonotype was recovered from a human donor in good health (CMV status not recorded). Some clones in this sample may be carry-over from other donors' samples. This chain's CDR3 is CASSLGGRADTQYF. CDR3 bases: TGTGCCAGCAGTTTAGGTGGTAGGGCAGATACGCAGTATTTT.